This T cell receptor (beta chain) was sequenced during a study of blood T cell repertoires in COVID-19. Study context: Samples of COVID-19 (acute and convalescent) were obtained from the United States, Italy and Spain.

V lost 3 bases and J lost 3, with 11 bases in between. The CDR3 is 14 amino acids. From germline, CDR1 is ENHRY and CDR2 SYGVKD. The study drew participants aged about 18 to 90 years from some 25 US areas. Cohort assignment relied on participant-reported clinical history. The protocol was immunoSEQ multiplex PCR, while the TCRdb copy is restricted to in-frame clones and leaves out a portion. The data hold approximately 250,000 clones, with about 88% observed a single time. The sequence came from a man younger than 40 with acute COVID-19. Sequenced input: PBMCs or T cells enriched from blood (not recorded which). The chain is built from TRBV10-3 and TRBJ1-1; D perhaps matches TRBD1 (5 bases). Written as DNA, the CDR3 is TGTGCCATCAGTGATTTGGGAGGGGACACTGAAGCTTTCTTT. It encodes CAISDLGGDTEAFF.